This T cell receptor (beta chain) comes out of a study of cytomegalovirus exposure and HLA in healthy donors. Study observations and caveats: A list of roughly 180 TCR beta chains associated with cytomegalovirus was given.

13 Jbeta primers and 60 Vbeta primers were used for the PCR. Generated by immunoSEQ multiplex PCR, the TCRdb table keeps only in-frame clones and is missing some. The sample includes 150,000 or so clones, over 60% of them seen just once. Trimming removed 1 base from V and 2 bases from J, with 11 bases in between. The CDR3 is 15 residues long. CDR1 is MNHEY and CDR2 is SMNVEV in the germline V gene (reference sequence). In the case of this clone: What it binds is not known.

The sequence derives from a girl under 18 in good health and CMV-seronegative. Source material: PBMCs. V usage is TRBV27 and J usage is TRBJ1-1; perhaps TRBD1 as D (5 bases). CDR3 sequence: CASSLYRTVNTEAFF. The CDR3 DNA sequence: TGTGCCAGCAGTTTATACAGGACGGTAAACACTGAAGCTTTCTTT.